Sequencing of this TCR beta chain was carried out in a study of blood T cell repertoires in COVID-19. Generated by immunoSEQ multiplex PCR, the TCRdb table keeps only in-frame clones and is missing some. The table records approximately 470,000 clones, 87% of them present only once. This clone has more than one count but fewer than ten. V was clipped by 1 base and J by 2 bases; unmatched bases: 4. CDR3 length: 16 residues. Germline loops: CDR1 SGHVS, CDR2 FQNEAQ. This receptor was taken from a woman younger than 35 who had recovered from COVID-19. Sequenced material: PBMCs or T cells enriched from blood (not recorded which). The chain employs TRBV7-8 and TRBJ2-3; 9 nucleotides agree with TRBD2. CDR3 in amino acids: CASSLVAGVVTDTQYF. The DNA of the CDR3 is TGTGCCAGCAGCTTAGTAGCGGGGGTAGTCACAGATACGCAGTATTTT. Based on the CDR3 plus reference TRBV7-8 and TRBJ2-3, the full variable domain is GAGVSQSPRYKVAKRGQDVALRCDPISGHVSLFWYQQALGQGPEFLTYFQNEAQLDKSGLPSDRFFAERPEGSVSTLKIQRTQQEDSAVYLCASSLVAGVVTDTQYFGPGTRLTVL.